This T cell receptor beta chain was recovered during a study of response to subunit inactivated influenza vaccine. Study-wide results and limits: Few additional T cells are recruited per seasonal influenza vaccination, authors suggested.

This CDR3 is built from 16 residues. Germline values: CDR1 SGHRS, CDR2 YFSETQ. V was trimmed by 0 bases and J by 4 bases, leaving 16 bases between them. This clonotype was counted at least ten times. What it binds is unknown. Each CDR3 protein gets one entry after TCRdb re-called the RT-PCR reads with MiXCR. The sample lists fewer than 400,000 distinct CDR3 sequences, about a fifth occurring once. This receptor was taken from a man between 50 and 75 years old who received an inactivated influenza vaccine. Sequenced material: PBMCs from blood, taken approximately 20 months after vaccination. The V gene is TRBV5-1, the J gene TRBJ1-1, with D perhaps TRBD1 (6 bases). CDR3 DNA sequence: TGCGCCAGCAGCTTGGAAGGAGGGGGTAGGGGCACTGAAGCTTTCTTT. Its translation is CASSLEGGGRGTEAFF.